This T cell receptor (beta chain) was sequenced during a study of CD8 T cells in ankylosing spondylitis. Points from the study as a whole: Roughly eight highly homologous variants formed a TCR beta motif that appeared characteristic of ankylosing spondylitis blood.

This clonotype was counted between two and nine times. Its antigen is as yet unknown. The CDR3 has 13 amino acids. Trimming cost V 4 bases and J 10 bases; bases outside gene matches: 2. From germline, CDR1 is SGHRS and CDR2 YFSETQ. As the method for making TCR beta libraries, quantitative 5'-RACE with molecular barcodes was used. TCRdb called the 5' RACE reads again in MiXCR, with one record for every CDR3 protein. The sample holds some 800,000 distinct CDR3 sequences, roughly 10% seen once. The receptor's source is a male donor with ankylosing spondylitis. Sequencing was carried out using blood, either unsorted or a sorted T cell fraction (not recorded which). This chain uses TRBV5-1 with TRBJ1-6; TRBD1 matches 10 bases. DNA of the CDR3: TGCGCCAGCAGCGAGGGACAGGGGTCACCCCTCCACTTT. Residues: CASSEGQGSPLHF. Combining the CDR3 with reference TRBV5-1 and TRBJ1-6 gives the whole variable domain KAGVTQTPRYLIKTRGQQVTLSCSPISGHRSVSWYQQTPGQGLQFLFEYFSETQRNKGNFPGRFSGRQFSNSRSEMNVSTLELGDSALYLCASSEGQGSPLHFGNGTRLTVT.